The 30 T cell receptor beta chains below all came from one sample that was sequenced in a study of T cells in Graves' hyperthyroidism and ophthalmopathy. Researchers amplified the TCR beta CDR3 regions from RNA transcripts. TCR CDR3 underwent first-round RT-PCR with the HTBI primer set. TCRdb used MiXCR to reprocess the multiplex PCR reads, holding one entry per CDR3 protein. This sample has fewer than 900,000 distinct CDR3 sequences, with around 17% found just once. Material: blood. These receptors were collected from a man aged 18-30 years with Graves' hyperthyroidism.

In its sample, this clonotype was seen many times. The V call is TRBV5-6, the J call TRBJ2-1, with a possible D match to TRBD1 (6 bases). Germline loops: CDR1 SGHDT, CDR2 YYEEEE. This CDR3 is 16 amino acids long. V lost 5 bases and J 7 bases, leaving 22 bases between the germline ends. CDR3 sequence: CASSATGHQGQNEQFF. In nucleotides, the CDR3 is TGTGCCAGCAGTGCCACTGGACACCAGGGACAAAATGAGCAGTTCTTC.

The chain links TRBV7-9 to TRBJ2-2, with D tentatively TRBD1 (5 bases). The CDR3 loop spans 16 amino acids. Looked up from germline, CDR1 is SEHNR and CDR2 is FQNEAQ (reference sequence). Trimming removed 5 bases from V and 6 bases from J, with 19 bases in between. For the CDR3, the DNA is TGTGCCAGCAGCCTCCCGGGTACAAGGGGCTCCGGGGAGCTGTTTTTT. As protein: CASSLPGTRGSGELFF.

This chain links TRBV11-2 with TRBJ2-7; TRBD2 aligns across 9 bases. The germline V gene has CDR1 SGHAT and CDR2 FQNNGV. V dropped 2 bases and J dropped 2; count of bases not matched to a gene: 4. The length of the CDR3 is 15 residues. The CDR3 region is CASSLTAGGAYEQYF. The CDR3 nucleotides are TGTGCCAGCAGCTTAACTGCGGGAGGGGCCTACGAGCAGTACTTC.

V is TRBV20-1 and J is TRBJ1-5; TRBD1 matches 9 bases. The trim removed 3 bases at V and 1 base at J, leaving 7 bases unmatched. The CDR3 sequence is 16 residues long. The germline V gene encodes CDR1 DFQATT and CDR2 SNEGSKA (reference sequence). CDR3 DNA: TGCAGTGCTAGGGACCCGGGACAGGGAAGCAATCAGCCCCAGCATTTT. This translates into CSARDPGQGSNQPQHF.

About this clonotype itself: A much more abundant neighbour one base away suggests this may be a read error. The final CDR3 position lacks the conserved phenylalanine or tryptophan, pointing to a likely read error. The rearrangement uses TRBV7-3 and TRBJ2-3; D possibly uses TRBD1 or TRBD2 (5 bases each). The V gene lost 5 bases and the J gene lost 2 bases, with 14 bases spanning the gap. Germline V gene lookup returns CDR1 SGHTA and CDR2 FQGTGA. CDR3 length: 15 amino acids. The CDR3 spells CASSRTGGSTDTQYL. CDR3 DNA: TGTGCCAGCAGCCGAACAGGAGGCTCCACAGATACGCAGTATCTT.

On this clonotype itself: The junction departs from germline at one end; a sequencing error may be responsible. The rearrangement links TRBV5-4 to TRBJ2-5; TRBD2 aligns across 14 bases. Germline CDR1 SGHNT, CDR2 YYREEE (reference sequence). This CDR3 is built from 17 residues. CDR3 in DNA: TGTGCCAGCACCTTGGTAGGGGGACTAGCGGGAGCGGAGACCCAGTACTTC. Amino acid sequence: CASTLVGGLAGAETQYF.

Many counts were recorded for this clonotype. The chain employs TRBV7-9 and TRBJ2-7; TRBD1 matches 11 bases. Germline CDR1 is SEHNR and CDR2 is FQNEAQ (reference sequence). Unmatched junction bases numbered 7, after V lost 1 base and J lost 2 bases. This CDR3 spans 17 amino acids. The CDR3 here is CASSLGTGGGWPYEQYF. The CDR3 DNA follows: TGTGCCAGCAGCTTAGGGACAGGGGGCGGATGGCCCTACGAGCAGTACTTC.

This chain uses TRBV24-1 with TRBJ2-1; 8 nucleotides align to TRBD1. CDR1 and CDR2 (germline): KGHDR, SFDVKD. V trimming: 0 bases; J trimming: 5 bases; junction bases outside the gene matches: 8. This CDR3 region has 17 residues. CDR3 region: CATSDLSAGGRDNEQFF. In DNA, the CDR3 is TGTGCCACCAGTGATTTGTCTGCAGGGGGCAGGGACAATGAGCAGTTCTTC.

This clonotype was picked up many times. The chain employs TRBV10-3 and TRBJ2-5; D may correspond to TRBD1 or TRBD2 (5 bases each). There are 15 residues in the CDR3. V was pared by 2 bases and J by 2 bases, with 12 bases between. CDR1 is ENHRY, CDR2 SYGVKD, per germline. CDR3 protein: CAISEPTGPQETQYF. The CDR3 DNA is TGTGCCATCAGTGAGCCAACGGGGCCACAAGAGACCCAGTACTTC.

On this clonotype itself: The CDR3 does not end in the conserved phenylalanine or tryptophan, so this is likely a read error. This chain joins TRBV4-3 and TRBJ2-3, with D hard to call. Trimming cost V 0 bases and J 2 bases, with 9 bases left between them. The germline CDR1 and CDR2 sequences are LGHNA and YSLEER. CDR3 length equals 15 residues. The CDR3 loop reads CASSQDPQSTDTQYS. The DNA of the CDR3 is TGCGCCAGCAGCCAAGACCCCCAGTCCACAGATACGCAGTATTCT.

This clonotype was seen many times. The rearrangement uses TRBV28 and TRBJ2-7; 7 bases match TRBD2. CDR1 MDHEN and CDR2 SYDVKM come from the germline V gene. This CDR3 spans 15 amino acids. J lost 2 bases, V lost 3 bases, and 7 bases had no gene match. The CDR3 bases are TGTGCCAGCAGTTTTCGACTAGCTGTAGCCTACGAGCAGTACTTC. This gives the protein CASSFRLAVAYEQYF.

This clonotype has at least ten counts. CDR3: CASSKAGGLNEQFF. The CDR3 region has the DNA TGTGCCAGCAGCAAAGCGGGAGGGTTGAATGAGCAGTTCTTC. This chain joins TRBV12-3 or TRBV12-4 and TRBJ2-1, with TRBD2 matching 10 bases. This CDR3 contains 14 residues. V trimming: 6 bases; J trimming: 7 bases; junction bases outside the gene matches: 6.

This chain connects TRBV2 to TRBJ2-7, with 8 bases matching TRBD1. This CDR3 region has 14 residues. Unmatched junction bases numbered 5, after V lost 3 bases and J lost 4 bases. The germline V gene has CDR1 SNHLY and CDR2 FYNNEI. CDR3 amino acids: CASSERTGWYEQYF. CDR3 coding DNA: TGTGCCAGCAGTGAGCGGACAGGGTGGTACGAGCAGTACTTC.

The chain combines TRBV30 with TRBJ1-2, with 8 bases aligning to TRBD1. Unmatched junction bases numbered 4, after V lost 0 bases and J lost 4 bases. Germline V gives CDR1 GTSNPN, CDR2 SVGIG (reference sequence). The CDR3 has 14 residues. As DNA, the CDR3 is TGTGCCTGGAGTGTAGCAGGGGGCGGCTATGGCTACACCTTC. It codes for CAWSVAGGGYGYTF.

Many counts were recorded for this clonotype. This rearrangement joins TRBV19 to TRBJ1-1, with D possibly matching TRBD1 (5 bases). CDR3 length: 14 residues. Germline CDR1 reads LNHDA; CDR2 reads SQIVND (reference sequence). Trimming left V 3 bases short and J 1 base short, with 9 bases between. CDR3 bases: TGTGCCAGTAGTATTCAGGGCGGGAACACTGAAGCTTTCTTT. Residues: CASSIQGGNTEAFF.

In its sample, this clonotype was seen many times. The genes are TRBV5-1 and TRBJ2-3, with TRBD1 as a possible D gene (6 bases). With 4 bases removed from V and 2 bases from J, the gap between germline ends came to 17 bases. The length of the CDR3 is 16 residues. CDR1 is SGHRS and CDR2 is YFSETQ in the germline V gene. The CDR3 DNA follows: TGCGCCAGCAGCCCTGGAGCGTGGGGGCCCACAGATACGCAGTATTTT. It encodes CASSPGAWGPTDTQYF.

V usage is TRBV28 and J usage is TRBJ1-2; TRBD1 matches 7 bases. Germline assignment: CDR1 MDHEN and CDR2 SYDVKM. The V gene end was trimmed by 5 bases and the J gene end by 7 bases; junction bases not matched to a gene: 4. The CDR3 is 12 residues long. CDR3 nucleotides: TGTGCCAGCAGTACCGACAGGGCTGGCTACACCTTC. Translating gives CASSTDRAGYTF.

A few counts support this clonotype. The rearrangement joins TRBV7-9 to TRBJ1-1; D call uncertain. Germline loops: CDR1 SEHNR, CDR2 FQNEAQ (reference sequence). The V end lost 2 bases, the J end lost 0 bases, and 13 bases lay between the germline ends. The CDR3 extends over 16 amino acids. The CDR3 is CASSLMRQALNTEAFF. The CDR3 DNA reads as TGTGCCAGCAGCTTAATGCGGCAGGCCCTGAACACTGAAGCTTTCTTT.

This clonotype occurred many times. The chain links TRBV6-1 to TRBJ1-1, with 9 bases lining up with TRBD1. With 5 bases clipped from V and 0 bases from J, the junction kept 4 bases outside the gene matches. The CDR3 is made up of 15 amino acids. Germline CDR1 reads MNHNS; CDR2 reads SASEGT. DNA for the CDR3: TGTGCCAGCAGTTCGGGACAGGGACTGAACACTGAAGCTTTCTTT. This encodes CASSSGQGLNTEAFF.

The rearrangement uses TRBV7-6 and TRBJ1-5, with D tentatively TRBD1 (5 bases). Trimming shortened V by 1 base and J by 7 bases, and 11 bases separated the two germline ends. The CDR3 totals 14 residues. CDR1 and CDR2 (germline): SGHVS, FNYEAQ. The CDR3 nucleotides are TGTGCCAGCAGCTTAGTAGGGGCGAAACAGCCCCAGCATTTT. The encoded protein is CASSLVGAKQPQHF. The whole variable domain, remainder taken from reference TRBV7-6 and TRBJ1-5, is GAGVSQSPRYKVTKRGQDVALRCDPISGHVSLYWYRQALGQGPEFLTYFNYEAQQDKSGLPNDRFSAERPEGSISTLTIQRTEQRDSAMYRCASSLVGAKQPQHFGDGTRLSIL.

This clonotype was recorded many times. The chain joins TRBV20-1 to TRBJ2-1; D is unresolved. CDR3 size: 12 residues. Trimming cost V 4 bases and J 8 bases, with 12 bases left between them. The germline gives CDR1 DFQATT, CDR2 SNEGSKA (reference sequence). The CDR3 DNA is TGCAGTGCTAAACTCCTCTCCGATGAGCAGTTCTTC. Translated, it gives CSAKLLSDEQFF.

This clonotype has a handful of counts. This chain joins TRBV6-1 and TRBJ2-4; 10 bases are a match to TRBD2. CDR3 length: 16 amino acids. The germline V gene has CDR1 MNHNS and CDR2 SASEGT. J lost 0 bases, V lost 5 bases, and 4 bases had no gene match. CDR3 loop: CASSLSGRVAKNIQYF. The CDR3 DNA sequence: TGTGCCAGCAGTCTGAGCGGGAGGGTAGCCAAAAACATTCAGTACTTC.

Remarks on this clonotype: This may stem from a read error, because a much larger clone lies one nucleotide away. The chain joins TRBV6-1 to TRBJ2-7, with no clear D. The J call is uncertain, as TRBJ2-1 better fits the DNA end. CDR1 MNHNS and CDR2 SASEGT come from the germline V gene. This CDR3 has 16 amino acids. CDR3 in amino acids: CASSRKPGYNVYEQFF. The CDR3 region has the DNA TGTGCCAGCAGTAGAAAACCGGGCTACAACGTCTACGAGCAGTTCTTC.

Many counts were recorded for this clonotype. The chain recombines TRBV2 with TRBJ2-7, with 8 bases lining up with TRBD2. Trimming cost V 4 bases and J 0 bases; bases outside gene matches: 5. CDR3 length: 15 residues. The germline V gene encodes CDR1 SNHLY and CDR2 FYNNEI. CDR3 sequence reads: CASSGLAGGSYEQYF. The DNA of the CDR3 is TGTGCCAGCAGTGGGTTGGCGGGAGGCTCCTACGAGCAGTACTTC.

In its sample, this clonotype was seen many times. The chain has TRBV28 and TRBJ1-1, with 7 bases fitting TRBD1. CDR3 length: 14 residues. J lost 2 bases, V lost 5 bases, and 5 bases had no gene match. CDR1 and CDR2 from the germline V gene are MDHEN and SYDVKM. CDR3 nucleotides: TGTGCCAGCAGTCTTTGGACAGGTAACACTGAAGCTTTCTTT. Its protein product is CASSLWTGNTEAFF. Looking up the rest from reference TRBV28 and TRBJ1-1 gives the full variable domain: DVKVTQSSRYLVKRTGEKVFLECVQDMDHENMFWYRQDPGLGLRLIYFSYDVKMKEKGDIPEGYSVSREKKERFSLILESASTNQTSMYLCASSLWTGNTEAFFGQGTRLTVV.

V gene TRBV4-2 combines with J gene TRBJ2-1; 11 positions agree with TRBD2. This CDR3 contains 16 residues. Germline CDR1 reads LGHNA; CDR2 reads YNFKEQ. The V gene end was trimmed by 6 bases and the J gene end by 5 bases; junction bases not matched to a gene: 9. The CDR3 protein is CASRQGTSGYNNEQFF. For the CDR3, the DNA is TGTGCCAGCAGACAGGGGACTAGCGGATACAACAATGAGCAGTTCTTC.

J is TRBJ1-3 and V is TRBV18, with D uncertain. Looked up from germline, CDR1 is KGHSH and CDR2 is LQKENI. V lost 8 bases and J 6 bases, leaving 14 bases between the germline ends. The CDR3 length is 13 residues. The CDR3 sequence is CASRRRGENTIYF. As DNA, the CDR3 is TGTGCCAGCCGGCGGCGGGGAGAAAACACCATATATTTT.

A word on this clonotype: A clone one base away is much larger, so this may be a read error. The gene calls are TRBV20-1 and TRBJ2-7, with 8 bases aligning to TRBD2. With 7 bases clipped from V and 0 bases from J, the junction kept 5 bases outside the gene matches. Germline CDR1 reads DFQATT; CDR2 reads SNEGSKA (reference sequence). The CDR3 sequence is 13 residues long. CDR3: CSVSSGTSYEQYF. The CDR3, as DNA: TGCAGTGTGAGTAGCGGGACCTCCTACGAGCAGTACTTC.

There are many counts of this clonotype. J is TRBJ2-5 and V is TRBV24-1; D gene ambiguous. The germline gives CDR1 KGHDR, CDR2 SFDVKD. This CDR3 has 12 amino acids. Trimming pared 0 bases from V and 5 bases from J, leaving 3 bases between. CDR3 DNA sequence: TGTGCCACCAGTGATTTGCAGGAGACCCAGTACTTC. It is translated as CATSDLQETQYF.

The table lists this clonotype with many counts. The chain links TRBV5-1 to TRBJ2-1, with 7 bases that match TRBD2. Germline V lookup: CDR1 SGHRS, CDR2 YFSETQ. The CDR3 is 15 residues long. V gave up 4 bases and J gave up 4 bases; unmatched junction bases: 8. The CDR3 DNA reads as TGCGCCAGCAGCACATCCGGGACTATGTACAATGAGCAGTTCTTC. Its protein product is CASSTSGTMYNEQFF. Full variable domain (missing parts from reference TRBV5-1 and TRBJ2-1): KAGVTQTPRYLIKTRGQQVTLSCSPISGHRSVSWYQQTPGQGLQFLFEYFSETQRNKGNFPGRFSGRQFSNSRSEMNVSTLELGDSALYLCASSTSGTMYNEQFFGPGTRLTVL.